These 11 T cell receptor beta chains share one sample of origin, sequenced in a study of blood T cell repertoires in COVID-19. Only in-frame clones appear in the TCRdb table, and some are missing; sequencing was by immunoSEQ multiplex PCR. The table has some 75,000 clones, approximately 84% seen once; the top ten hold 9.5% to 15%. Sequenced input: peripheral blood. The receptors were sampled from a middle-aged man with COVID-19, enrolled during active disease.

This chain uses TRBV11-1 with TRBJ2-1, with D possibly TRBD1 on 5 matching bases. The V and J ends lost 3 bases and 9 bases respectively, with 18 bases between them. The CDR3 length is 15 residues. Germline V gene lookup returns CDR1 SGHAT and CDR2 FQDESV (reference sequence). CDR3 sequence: CASSLARERVREQFF. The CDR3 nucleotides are TGTGCCAGCAGCTTGGCCAGGGAAAGGGTTCGTGAGCAGTTCTTC.

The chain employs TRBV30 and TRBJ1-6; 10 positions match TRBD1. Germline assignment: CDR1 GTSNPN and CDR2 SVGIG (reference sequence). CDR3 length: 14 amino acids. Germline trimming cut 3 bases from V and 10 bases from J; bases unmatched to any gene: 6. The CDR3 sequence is CAWRAGQGGSPLHF. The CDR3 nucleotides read TGTGCCTGGAGGGCAGGACAGGGGGGATCACCCCTCCACTTT.

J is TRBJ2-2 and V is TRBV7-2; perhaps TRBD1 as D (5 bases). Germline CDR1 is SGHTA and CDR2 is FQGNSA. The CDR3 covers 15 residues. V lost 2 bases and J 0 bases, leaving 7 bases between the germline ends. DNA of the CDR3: TGTGCCAGCAGCTTACAGGGTTCGAACACCGGGGAGCTGTTTTTT. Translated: CASSLQGSNTGELFF. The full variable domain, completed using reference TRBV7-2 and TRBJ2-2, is GAGVSQSPSNKVTEKGKDVELRCDPISGHTALYWYRQSLGQGLEFLIYFQGNSAPDKSGLPSDRFSAERTGGSVSTLTIQRTQQEDSAVYLCASSLQGSNTGELFFGEGSRLTVL.

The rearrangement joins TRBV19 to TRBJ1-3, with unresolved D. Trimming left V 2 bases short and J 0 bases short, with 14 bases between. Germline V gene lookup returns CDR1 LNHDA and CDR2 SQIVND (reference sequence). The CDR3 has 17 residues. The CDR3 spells CASSISLPGDSGNTIYF. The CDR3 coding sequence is TGTGCCAGTAGTATAAGTCTTCCGGGAGACTCTGGAAACACCATATATTTT.

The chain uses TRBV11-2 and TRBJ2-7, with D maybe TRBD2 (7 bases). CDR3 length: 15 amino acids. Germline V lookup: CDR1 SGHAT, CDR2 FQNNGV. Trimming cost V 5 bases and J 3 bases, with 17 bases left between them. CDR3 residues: CASSREGGGGYEQYF. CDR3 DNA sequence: TGTGCCAGCAGCCGAGAGGGGGGGGGCGGCTACGAGCAGTACTTC.

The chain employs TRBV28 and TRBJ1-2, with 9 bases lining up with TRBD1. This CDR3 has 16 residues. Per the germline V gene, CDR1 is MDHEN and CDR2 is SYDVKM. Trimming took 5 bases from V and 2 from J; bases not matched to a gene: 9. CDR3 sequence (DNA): TGTGCCAGCAGTCCCAGGATAGGGACAGGGAACTATGGCTACACCTTC. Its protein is CASSPRIGTGNYGYTF.

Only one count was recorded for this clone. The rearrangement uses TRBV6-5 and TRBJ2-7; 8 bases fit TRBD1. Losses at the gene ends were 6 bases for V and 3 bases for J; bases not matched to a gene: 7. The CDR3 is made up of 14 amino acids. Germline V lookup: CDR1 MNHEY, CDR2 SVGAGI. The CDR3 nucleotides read TGTGCCAGCAGGAAGACAGGGGCCCTCTACGAGCAGTACTTC. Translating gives CASRKTGALYEQYF.

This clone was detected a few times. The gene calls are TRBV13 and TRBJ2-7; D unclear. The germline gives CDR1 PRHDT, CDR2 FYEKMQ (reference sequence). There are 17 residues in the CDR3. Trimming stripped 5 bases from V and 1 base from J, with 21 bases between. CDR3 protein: CASSPPPRALESYEQYF. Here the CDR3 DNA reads TGTGCCAGCAGCCCCCCCCCAAGAGCGCTCGAATCCTACGAGCAGTACTTC. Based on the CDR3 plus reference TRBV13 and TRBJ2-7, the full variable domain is AAGVIQSPRHLIKEKRETATLKCYPIPRHDTVYWYQQGPGQDPQFLISFYEKMQSDKGSIPDRFSAQQFSDYHSELNMSSLELGDSALYFCASSPPPRALESYEQYFGPGTRLTVT.

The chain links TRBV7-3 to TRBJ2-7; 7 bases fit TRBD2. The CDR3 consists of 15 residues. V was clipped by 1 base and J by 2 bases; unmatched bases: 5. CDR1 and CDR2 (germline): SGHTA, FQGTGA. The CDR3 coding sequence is TGTGCCAGCAGCTTAATACCCAGCGGGACCTACGAGCAGTACTTC. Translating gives CASSLIPSGTYEQYF.

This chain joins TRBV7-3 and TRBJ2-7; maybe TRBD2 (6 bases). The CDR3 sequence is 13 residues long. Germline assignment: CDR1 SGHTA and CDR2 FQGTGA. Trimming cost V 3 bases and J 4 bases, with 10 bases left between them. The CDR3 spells CASSFGGGYEQYF. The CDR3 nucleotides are TGTGCCAGCAGCTTCGGGGGTGGATACGAGCAGTACTTC.

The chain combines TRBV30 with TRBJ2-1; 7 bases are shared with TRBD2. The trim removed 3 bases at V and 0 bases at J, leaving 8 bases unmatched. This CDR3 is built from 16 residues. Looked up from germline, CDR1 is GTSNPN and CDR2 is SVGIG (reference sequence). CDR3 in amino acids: CAWRSTSASSYNEQFF. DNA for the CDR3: TGTGCCTGGAGATCAACTAGCGCCAGCTCCTACAATGAGCAGTTCTTC.